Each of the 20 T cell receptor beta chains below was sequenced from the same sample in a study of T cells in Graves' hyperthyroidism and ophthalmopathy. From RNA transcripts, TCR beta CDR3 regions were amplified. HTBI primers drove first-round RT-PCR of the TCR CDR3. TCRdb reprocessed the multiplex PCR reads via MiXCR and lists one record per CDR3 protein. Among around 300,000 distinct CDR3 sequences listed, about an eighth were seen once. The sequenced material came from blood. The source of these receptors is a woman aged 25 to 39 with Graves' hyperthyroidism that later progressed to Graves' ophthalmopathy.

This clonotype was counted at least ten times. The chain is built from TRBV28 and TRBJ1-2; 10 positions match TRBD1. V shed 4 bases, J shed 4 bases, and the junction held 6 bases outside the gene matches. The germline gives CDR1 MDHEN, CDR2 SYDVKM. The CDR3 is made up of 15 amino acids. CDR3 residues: CASSSGTGDVYGYTF. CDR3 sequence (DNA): TGTGCCAGCAGTTCCGGGACAGGGGACGTCTATGGCTACACCTTC.

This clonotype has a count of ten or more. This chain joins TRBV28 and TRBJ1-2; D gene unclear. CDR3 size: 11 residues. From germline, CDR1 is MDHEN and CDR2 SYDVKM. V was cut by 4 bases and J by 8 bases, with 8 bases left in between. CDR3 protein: CASSSAAGYTF. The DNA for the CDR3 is TGTGCCAGCAGTTCGGCAGCCGGCTACACCTTC.

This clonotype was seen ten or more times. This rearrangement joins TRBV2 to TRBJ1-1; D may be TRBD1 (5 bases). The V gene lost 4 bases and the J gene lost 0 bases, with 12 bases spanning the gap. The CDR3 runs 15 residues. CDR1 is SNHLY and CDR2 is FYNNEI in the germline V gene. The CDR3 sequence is CASSGQGYMNTEAFF. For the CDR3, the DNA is TGTGCCAGCAGTGGCCAGGGTTACATGAACACTGAAGCTTTCTTT.

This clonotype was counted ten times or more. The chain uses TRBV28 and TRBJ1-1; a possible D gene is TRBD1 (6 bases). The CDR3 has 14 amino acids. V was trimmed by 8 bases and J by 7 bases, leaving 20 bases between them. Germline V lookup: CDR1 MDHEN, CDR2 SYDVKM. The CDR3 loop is CASGAQGRLNEAFF. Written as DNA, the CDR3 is TGTGCCAGCGGGGCGCAGGGGAGGTTGAATGAAGCTTTCTTT. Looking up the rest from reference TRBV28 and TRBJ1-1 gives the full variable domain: DVKVTQSSRYLVKRTGEKVFLECVQDMDHENMFWYRQDPGLGLRLIYFSYDVKMKEKGDIPEGYSVSREKKERFSLILESASTNQTSMYLCASGAQGRLNEAFFGQGTRLTVV.

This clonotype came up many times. The CDR3 DNA is TGTGCCACCAGTCTCGCGGGAGCCCTATACAATGAGCAGTTCTTC. Translated: CATSLAGALYNEQFF. The chain uses TRBV24-1 and TRBJ2-1; 7 bases are a match to TRBD2. The CDR3 spans 15 residues. Germline-derived CDR1 and CDR2 are KGHDR and SFDVKD. V lost 6 bases, J lost 4 bases, and 8 bases stayed unmatched.

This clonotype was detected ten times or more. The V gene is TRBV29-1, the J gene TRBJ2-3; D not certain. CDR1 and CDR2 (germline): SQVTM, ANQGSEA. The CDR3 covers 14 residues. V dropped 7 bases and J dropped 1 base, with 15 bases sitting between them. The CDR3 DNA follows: TGCAGCGGTTGGGGTGCCGGAGGCACAGATACGCAGTATTTT. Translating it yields CSGWGAGGTDTQYF.

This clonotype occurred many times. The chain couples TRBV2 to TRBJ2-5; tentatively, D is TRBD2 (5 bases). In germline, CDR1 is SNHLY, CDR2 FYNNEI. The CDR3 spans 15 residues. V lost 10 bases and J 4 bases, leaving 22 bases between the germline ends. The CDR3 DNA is TGTGCCAATGGAGTGACTGAGGGCCTCAGAGAGACCCAGTACTTC. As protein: CANGVTEGLRETQYF.

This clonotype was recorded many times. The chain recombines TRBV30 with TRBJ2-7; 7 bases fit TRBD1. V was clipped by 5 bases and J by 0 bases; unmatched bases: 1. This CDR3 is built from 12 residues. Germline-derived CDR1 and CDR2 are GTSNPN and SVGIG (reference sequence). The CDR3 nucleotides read TGTGCCTGGGACAGGGACTCCTACGAGCAGTACTTC. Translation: CAWDRDSYEQYF.

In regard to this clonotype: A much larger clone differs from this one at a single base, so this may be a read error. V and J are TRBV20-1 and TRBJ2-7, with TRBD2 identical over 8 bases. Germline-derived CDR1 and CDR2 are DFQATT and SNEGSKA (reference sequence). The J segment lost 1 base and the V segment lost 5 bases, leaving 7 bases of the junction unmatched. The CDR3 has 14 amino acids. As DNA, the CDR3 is TGCAGTGCTGTGAGTAGCGGGAATTCCTACGAGCAGTACTTC. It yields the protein CSAVSSGNSYEQYF.

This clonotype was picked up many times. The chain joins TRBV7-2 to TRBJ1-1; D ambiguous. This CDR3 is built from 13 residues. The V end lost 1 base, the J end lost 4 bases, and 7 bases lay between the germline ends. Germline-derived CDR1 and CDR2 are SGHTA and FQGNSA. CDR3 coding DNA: TGTGCCAGCAGCTTAGAGCGTGGCACTGAAGCTTTCTTT. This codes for CASSLERGTEAFF.

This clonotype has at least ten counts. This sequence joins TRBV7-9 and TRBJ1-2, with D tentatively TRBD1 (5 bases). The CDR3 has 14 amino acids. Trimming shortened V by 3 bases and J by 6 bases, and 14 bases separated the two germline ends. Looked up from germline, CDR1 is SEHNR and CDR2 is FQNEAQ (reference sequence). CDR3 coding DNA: TGTGCCAGCAGCTTGGGCCAGGGCGGTAATGGCTACACCTTC. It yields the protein CASSLGQGGNGYTF.

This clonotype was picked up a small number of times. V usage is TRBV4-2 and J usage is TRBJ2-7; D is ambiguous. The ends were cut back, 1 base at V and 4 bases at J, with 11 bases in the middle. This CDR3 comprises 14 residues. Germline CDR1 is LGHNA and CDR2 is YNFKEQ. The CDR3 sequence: CASSQVDQTYEQYF. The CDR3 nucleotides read TGTGCCAGCAGCCAAGTCGATCAGACGTACGAGCAGTACTTC.

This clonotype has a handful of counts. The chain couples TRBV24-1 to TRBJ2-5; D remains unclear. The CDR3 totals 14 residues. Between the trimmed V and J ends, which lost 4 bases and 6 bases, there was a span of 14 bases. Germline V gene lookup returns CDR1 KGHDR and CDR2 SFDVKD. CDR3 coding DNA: TGTGCCACCAGTGACTCAATCGGCTACAAGACCCAGTACTTC. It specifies CATSDSIGYKTQYF.

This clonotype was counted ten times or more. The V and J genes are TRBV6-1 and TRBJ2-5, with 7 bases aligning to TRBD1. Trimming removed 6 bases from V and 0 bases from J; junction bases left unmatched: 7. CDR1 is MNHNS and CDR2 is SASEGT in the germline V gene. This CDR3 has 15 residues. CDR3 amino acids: CASSRQGYNQETQYF. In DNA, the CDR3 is TGTGCCAGCAGCAGACAGGGTTATAACCAAGAGACCCAGTACTTC.

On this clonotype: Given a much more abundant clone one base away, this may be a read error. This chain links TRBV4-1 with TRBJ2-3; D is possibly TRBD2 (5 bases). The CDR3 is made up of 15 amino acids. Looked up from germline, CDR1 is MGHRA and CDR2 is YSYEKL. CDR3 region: CSSSPIGLTTDTQYF. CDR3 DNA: TGCTCCAGCAGCCCGATCGGACTCACCACAGATACGCAGTATTTT.

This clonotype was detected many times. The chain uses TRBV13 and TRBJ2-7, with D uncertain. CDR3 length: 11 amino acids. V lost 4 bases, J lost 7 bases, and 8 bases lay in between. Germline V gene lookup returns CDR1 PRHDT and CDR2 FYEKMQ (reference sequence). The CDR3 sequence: CASSSLQEQYF. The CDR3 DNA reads TGTGCCAGCAGCTCGCTCCAGGAGCAGTACTTC.

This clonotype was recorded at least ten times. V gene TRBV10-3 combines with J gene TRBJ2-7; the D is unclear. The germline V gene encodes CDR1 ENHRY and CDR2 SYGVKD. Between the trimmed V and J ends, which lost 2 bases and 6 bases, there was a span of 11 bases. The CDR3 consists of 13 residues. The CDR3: CAISERQVAEQYF. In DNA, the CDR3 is TGTGCCATCAGTGAGAGGCAGGTCGCCGAGCAGTACTTC.

CDR3 region: CASSIAVGSYEQYF. CDR3 DNA: TGTGCCAGTAGTATAGCGGTCGGGTCCTACGAGCAGTACTTC. This chain links TRBV19 with TRBJ2-7; D is unclear. In germline, CDR1 is LNHDA, CDR2 SQIVND (reference sequence). V was trimmed by 1 base and J by 1 base, leaving 8 bases between them. The CDR3 length is 14 residues.

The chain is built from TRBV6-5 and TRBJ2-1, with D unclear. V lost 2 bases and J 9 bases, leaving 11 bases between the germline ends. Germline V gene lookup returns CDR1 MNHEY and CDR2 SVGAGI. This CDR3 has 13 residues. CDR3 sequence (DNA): TGTGCCAGCAGTTACACCAGGCTGCGTGAGCAGTTCTTC. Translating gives CASSYTRLREQFF.

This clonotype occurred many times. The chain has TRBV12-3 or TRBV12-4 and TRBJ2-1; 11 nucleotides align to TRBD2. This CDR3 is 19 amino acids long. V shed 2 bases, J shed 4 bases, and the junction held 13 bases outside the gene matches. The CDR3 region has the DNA TGTGCCAGCAGTTTAAAAGGTCTAGCGGGAGGTCGAGTATACAATGAGCAGTTCTTC. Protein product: CASSLKGLAGGRVYNEQFF.